What follows are 21 T cell receptor beta chains derived from one specimen sequenced in a study of T cells in localized non-small cell lung cancer (TCRdb year 2020). Library creation used the immunoSEQ multiplex PCR assay. TCRdb holds this immuneACCESS table with in-frame rearrangements only. Some clones are missing; in checked studies, unresolved V genes explain under half, and the rest has no known cause. The sample table contains 2,500 or so clones; only one count was recorded for around 27% of them. Of the sample, 15% is held by the ten largest clones. The sample here was lung tumor tissue, taken before any cancer treatment. All receptors come from a female donor older than 55 with stage I lung adenocarcinoma.

The gene calls are TRBV30 and TRBJ1-6; D possibly corresponds to TRBD1 (6 bases). The CDR3 extends over 13 amino acids. Trimming took 4 bases from V and 6 from J, leaving 10 bases between them. Germline V gene sequence: CDR1 GTSNPN, CDR2 SVGIG (reference sequence). For the CDR3, the DNA is TGTGCCTGGAAGGGACACATTAATTCACCCCTCCACTTT. Translated: CAWKGHINSPLHF.

This clone has just a few counts. The chain couples TRBV9 to TRBJ1-5; D uncertain. The CDR3 sequence is 16 residues long. Trimming cost V 7 bases and J 6 bases, with 23 bases left between them. Germline CDR1 reads SGDLS; CDR2 reads YYNGEE. The CDR3 DNA is TGTGCCAGCTTACCTTCGGCCCCCAAATCGGGTCAGCCCCAGCATTTT. Translating it yields CASLPSAPKSGQPQHF.

This clone is judged large. The CDR3 sequence is CAAEARNTEAFF. The DNA for the CDR3 is TGTGCAGCTGAAGCGAGGAACACTGAAGCTTTCTTT. The chain recombines TRBV6-8 with TRBJ1-1; D not certain. Per germline, CDR1 MNHGY and CDR2 SAAAGT. This CDR3 has 12 amino acids.

The chain is built from TRBV19 and TRBJ1-2; D is possibly TRBD1 (5 bases). Germline V CDR1 and CDR2: LNHDA, SQIVND (reference sequence). The ends were cut back, 1 base at V and 8 bases at J, with 8 bases in the middle. This CDR3 is built from 12 residues. The CDR3 sequence is CASSIGGDGYTF. The CDR3 DNA reads as TGTGCCAGTAGTATAGGTGGGGACGGCTACACCTTC. The complete variable domain, with remaining parts taken from reference TRBV19 and TRBJ1-2, reads DGGITQSPKYLFRKEGQNVTLSCEQNLNHDAMYWYRQDPGQGLRLIYYSQIVNDFQKGDIAEGYSVSREKKESFPLTVTSAQKNPTAFYLCASSIGGDGYTFGSGTRLTVV.

The chain uses TRBV19 and TRBJ1-2, with TRBD1 identical over 10 bases. Losses at the gene ends were 4 bases for V and 9 bases for J; bases not matched to a gene: 5. The germline gives CDR1 LNHDA, CDR2 SQIVND (reference sequence). CDR3 length: 13 amino acids. The CDR3 spells CASSTDRGLSYTF. The CDR3 DNA reads TGTGCCAGTAGTACGGACAGGGGGTTGAGCTACACCTTC.

Written as DNA, the CDR3 is TGTGCCAGCAGCTTGGAGCCCTCGGGAAACACCATATATTTT. Translated: CASSLEPSGNTIYF. The V and J genes are TRBV11-1 and TRBJ1-3; no clear D gene. This CDR3 comprises 14 residues. Germline CDR1 and CDR2: SGHAT and FQDESV (reference sequence). V lost 3 bases and J lost 4, with 10 bases in between.

This clone was seen only a few times. V gene TRBV6-8 combines with J gene TRBJ1-2; no firm D call. V was cut by 5 bases and J by 4 bases, with 11 bases left in between. Looked up from germline, CDR1 is MNHGY and CDR2 is SAAAGT. This CDR3 region has 13 residues. In DNA form, the CDR3 reads TGTGCCAGCAGTCAAACACTAGGCTATGGCTACACCTTC. Translation: CASSQTLGYGYTF.

This clone has more than one count but fewer than ten. This chain connects TRBV30 to TRBJ1-1; no firm D call. CDR3 size: 12 residues. V was shortened by 0 bases and J by 5 bases, with 7 bases between the two germline ends. Germline V lookup: CDR1 GTSNPN, CDR2 SVGIG (reference sequence). DNA for the CDR3: TGTGCCTGGAGTGTACTAGGGACTGAAGCTTTCTTT. Amino acids: CAWSVLGTEAFF.

The J gene is TRBJ2-7, the V gene TRBV19; D remains ambiguous. The V gene lost 2 bases and the J gene lost 1 base, with 6 bases spanning the gap. This CDR3 contains 13 residues. CDR1 is LNHDA and CDR2 is SQIVND in the germline V gene (reference sequence). The chain's CDR3 is CASSISRSYEQYF. The CDR3 DNA is TGTGCCAGTAGTATATCGCGATCCTACGAGCAGTACTTC.

The J gene is TRBJ1-5, the V gene TRBV18, with a weak D call TRBD1 (5 bases). Germline loops: CDR1 KGHSH, CDR2 LQKENI. Trimming removed 2 bases from V and 1 base from J, with 9 bases in between. This CDR3 comprises 15 residues. The CDR3 nucleotides are TGTGCCAGCTCACCAGAGGGGTACAGCAATCAGCCCCAGCATTTT. Protein: CASSPEGYSNQPQHF.

This clone has only a few counts. The chain has TRBV10-2 and TRBJ2-7; 8 nucleotides align to TRBD2. The CDR3 covers 14 residues. The germline CDR1 and CDR2 sequences are WSHSY and SAAADI. The ends lost 10 bases at V and 3 bases at J; junction bases unmatched: 11. The CDR3 sequence: CATQVGGEGYEQYF. Here the CDR3 DNA reads TGCGCCACCCAGGTCGGGGGGGAGGGCTACGAGCAGTACTTC.

DNA of the CDR3: TGTGCCGCCTCCCGGGGTAACAATCAGCCCCAGCATTTT. It is translated as CAASRGNNQPQHF. The chain joins TRBV6-8 to TRBJ1-5; no clear D gene. V was shortened by 11 bases and J by 3 bases, with 14 bases between the two germline ends. The germline CDR1 and CDR2 sequences are MNHGY and SAAAGT. The CDR3 extends over 13 amino acids.

This clone is labeled medium-sized. J is TRBJ1-1 and V is TRBV9, with 7 positions matching TRBD1. The CDR3 spans 13 residues. CDR1 is SGDLS and CDR2 is YYNGEE in the germline V gene. V lost 0 bases to trimming and J lost 8 bases; unmatched junction nucleotides: 4. The CDR3 nucleotides are TGTGCCAGCAGCGTAGACCCAGGGGGGGAAGCTTTCTTT. Protein sequence: CASSVDPGGEAFF.

The chain combines TRBV19 with TRBJ1-5, with TRBD1 matching 10 bases. Trimming took 2 bases from V and 2 from J; bases not matched to a gene: 6. The CDR3 is 17 amino acids. Per the germline V gene, CDR1 is LNHDA and CDR2 is SQIVND (reference sequence). CDR3 protein: CASSILTGGMGNQPQHF. In DNA form, the CDR3 reads TGTGCCAGTAGTATATTGACAGGGGGCATGGGCAATCAGCCCCAGCATTTT.

Only a few counts were recorded for this clone. CDR3 sequence reads: CASSLSRQNTEAFF. Here the CDR3 DNA reads TGCGCCAGCAGCTTGTCGCGACAGAACACTGAAGCTTTCTTT. The chain uses TRBV5-1 and TRBJ1-1; D call uncertain. Between the trimmed V and J ends, which lost 1 base and 1 base, there was a span of 8 bases. The CDR3 contains 14 residues. The germline V gene encodes CDR1 SGHRS and CDR2 YFSETQ. Full variable domain (missing parts from reference TRBV5-1 and TRBJ1-1): KAGVTQTPRYLIKTRGQQVTLSCSPISGHRSVSWYQQTPGQGLQFLFEYFSETQRNKGNFPGRFSGRQFSNSRSEMNVSTLELGDSALYLCASSLSRQNTEAFFGQGTRLTVV.

This chain connects TRBV5-1 to TRBJ1-3; 10 positions agree with TRBD1. The V gene's germline CDR1 is SGHRS and CDR2 YFSETQ. V was pared by 4 bases and J by 4 bases, with 8 bases of the junction left unmatched. The CDR3 has 16 amino acids. CDR3 loop: CASSHRQGAIGNTIYF. The CDR3 bases are TGCGCCAGCAGCCATAGACAGGGGGCGATAGGAAACACCATATATTTT.

This chain joins TRBV12-5 and TRBJ2-1; 11 positions match TRBD2. The CDR3 totals 15 residues. The V gene's germline CDR1 is LGHNT and CDR2 FRNRAP. V dropped 6 bases and J dropped 8; count of bases not matched to a gene: 9. The DNA for the CDR3 is TGTGCTAGTGGCCAACTAGCGGGAGCGTTCGATGAGCAGTTCTTC. The encoded protein is CASGQLAGAFDEQFF.

This clone has a handful of counts. This rearrangement joins TRBV7-5 to TRBJ2-2; the table's TRBD1 call for D was not verified on the DNA. TRBV7-5 is noted as a pseudogene. The CDR3 length is 14 residues. The CDR3 sequence is CASSLTRDTGELFF. In DNA, the CDR3 is TGTGCCAGCAGCTTAACCAGGGACACCGGGGAGCTGTTTTTT.

This sequence joins TRBV6-8 and TRBJ2-7, with 7 nucleotides matching TRBD2. CDR1 is MNHGY, CDR2 SAAAGT, per germline. CDR3 length: 14 residues. V lost 6 bases and J lost 6; bases outside the gene matches: 11. CDR3 sequence reads: CASRPRGSIIEQYF. The CDR3 DNA reads TGTGCCAGCAGGCCGCGGGGGTCGATCATCGAGCAGTACTTC.

By share, this clone counts as medium-sized. The CDR3 DNA reads TGTGCCAGCAGCGCACAGAACGGACTAGCGGGAGAAGAGCAGTTCTTC. Translating it yields CASSAQNGLAGEEQFF. The chain couples TRBV9 to TRBJ2-1; 13 bases align to TRBD2. V gave up 3 bases and J gave up 10 bases; unmatched junction bases: 10. The CDR3 has 16 amino acids. Germline CDR1 is SGDLS and CDR2 is YYNGEE.

This clone was seen more than once but under ten times. The CDR3 here is CASSGPSGGRYSTDTQYF. In nucleotides, the CDR3 is TGTGCCAGTAGTGGACCTAGCGGAGGGAGATATAGCACAGATACGCAGTATTTT. The V call is TRBV19, the J call TRBJ2-3; TRBD2 matches 7 bases. Germline values: CDR1 LNHDA, CDR2 SQIVND (reference sequence). The CDR3 runs to 18 residues. V lost 5 bases to trimming and J lost 0 bases; unmatched junction nucleotides: 14.